One T cell receptor (beta chain) is described in this entry. This CDR3 contains 15 residues. Germline-derived CDR1 and CDR2 are MDHEN and SYDVKM. V gave up 6 bases and J gave up 3 bases, with 17 bases separating them. These data belong to a study of blood T cell repertoires in COVID-19. Source study methods: Amplified reference gene primers provided the basis for estimating nucleated cell counts. Sequenced by immunoSEQ multiplex PCR; TCRdb stores in-frame clones only, minus some. V, J and clone size are taken as reported in that table, and D and trimming were inferred from the DNA itself. The table lists 150,000 to 200,000 clones, roughly nine tenths of them singletons, with about 20% in the top ten.

This clonotype was sampled from a man aged 65-85 years with active or convalescent COVID-19. This chain connects TRBV28 to TRBJ2-5; D may be TRBD1 (5 bases). The sample comprised peripheral blood. In DNA form, the CDR3 reads TGTGCCAGCAGCAGTCTCCGGGCAGGGAAAGAGACCCAGTACTTC. Translation: CASSSLRAGKETQYF. The variable domain in full, with the rest retrieved from reference TRBV28 and TRBJ2-5, is DVKVTQSSRYLVKRTGEKVFLECVQDMDHENMFWYRQDPGLGLRLIYFSYDVKMKEKGDIPEGYSVSREKKERFSLILESASTNQTSMYLCASSSLRAGKETQYFGPGTRLLVL.